The source of this T cell receptor beta chain is a study of OX40 agonist ivuxolimab in advanced cancers. Turning to the study itself: Ivuxolimab was administered intravenously to patients at 0.01 to 10 mg/kg every 2 weeks. Three dose-escalation patients had partial responses: one with hepatocellular carcinoma and two with cutaneous melanoma. Findings and caveats of the study: Researchers report that CD8+ T cells had, on average, more expanded clones than CD4+.

Of note for this clone: No antigen is known for it.

CDR1 and CDR2 from the germline V gene are GTSNPN and SVGIG (reference sequence). Trimming took 1 base from V and 7 from J, leaving 10 bases between them. The CDR3 contains 12 residues. The assay was immunoSEQ multiplex PCR, and TCRdb's table has in-frame clones only and misses some. Here the sample spans around 64,000 clones, around 83% being singletons. The source of this sequence is an adult with an advanced solid tumor such as melanoma, head and neck, liver or kidney cancer. The sequencing used CD4+ or CD8+ T cells sorted from blood, collected in a trial of the OX40 agonist ivuxolimab. The genes are TRBV30 and TRBJ1-2; D is perhaps TRBD1 (6 bases). CDR3 loop: CAWSEQGGGYTF. The CDR3 DNA reads TGTGCCTGGAGTGAACAGGGTGGTGGCTACACCTTC.